These 7 T cell receptor beta chains share one sample of origin, sequenced in a study of T cells in Graves' hyperthyroidism and ophthalmopathy (dated by TCRdb to about 2019). The receptor library was made with multiplex PCR. These reads were obtained on an Illumina HiSeq 2000. Amplification of TCR beta CDR3 regions was carried out from RNA transcripts. For the first round of RT-PCR on the TCR CDR3, the HTBI primer set was used together with the Qiagen OneStep RT-PCR kit. Through fastp at Q25 and MiXCR, TCRdb rebuilt clones from the public reads, retaining in-frame beta chains. Each record represents a unique CDR3 protein, reported with the most common genes and DNA among its rows. The table for this sample lists about 400,000 distinct CDR3 sequences; 25% of them were counted only once. The ten biggest clones cover around 70% of the sample. The sample was blood. The receptors here all came from a man aged 45-60 years with Graves' hyperthyroidism.

V gene TRBV6-5 combines with J gene TRBJ2-3; 7 positions match TRBD1. The germline V gene has CDR1 MNHEY and CDR2 SVGAGI. V lost 1 base and J lost 2; bases outside the gene matches: 3. The CDR3 runs 15 residues. The CDR3 DNA sequence: TGTGCCAGCAGTTACTGGGACAGATCCACAGATACGCAGTATTTT. Residues: CASSYWDRSTDTQYF.

In this sample, this clonotype turned up a few times. The rearrangement links TRBV28 to TRBJ2-1; D is perhaps TRBD2 (5 bases). The CDR3 consists of 14 residues. Germline CDR1 is MDHEN and CDR2 is SYDVKM. Trimming left V 3 bases short and J 12 bases short, with 18 bases between. The chain's CDR3 is CASSFSARPVLQFF. As DNA, the CDR3 is TGTGCCAGCAGTTTTAGCGCCCGACCTGTTTTGCAGTTCTTC.

This clonotype was counted many times. V usage is TRBV5-1 and J usage is TRBJ2-7, with a possible D match to TRBD1 (6 bases). Trimming took 3 bases from V and 6 from J, leaving 13 bases between them. The germline V gene encodes CDR1 SGHRS and CDR2 YFSETQ. The CDR3 consists of 13 residues. The CDR3 sequence is CASSSTGYLEQYF. The CDR3 DNA is TGCGCCAGCAGCTCTACAGGGTACCTCGAGCAGTACTTC.

V and J are TRBV28 and TRBJ2-7; TRBD2 is a possible D gene (5 bases). Germline loops: CDR1 MDHEN, CDR2 SYDVKM. This CDR3 has 11 amino acids. Deletions cut 5 bases from V and 7 bases from J, with 9 bases between. The CDR3 loop reads CASSHTREQYF. The CDR3, as DNA: TGTGCCAGCAGTCACACTAGAGAGCAGTACTTC.

This clonotype was observed at least ten times. The genes are TRBV3-1 and TRBJ2-1, with D perhaps TRBD2 (6 bases). Trimming pared 3 bases from V and 7 bases from J, leaving 10 bases between. The CDR3 spans 13 residues. Per the germline V gene, CDR1 is LGHDT and CDR2 is YNNKEL (reference sequence). The CDR3: CASSHREVNEQFF. The CDR3 DNA is TGTGCCAGCAGCCACAGGGAGGTGAATGAGCAGTTCTTC.

The chain is built from TRBV15 and TRBJ2-3; either TRBD1 or TRBD2 may fit D (5 bases each). V was clipped by 5 bases and J by 0 bases, with 12 bases between them. This CDR3 is 15 amino acids long. Germline V gene lookup returns CDR1 LNHNV and CDR2 YYDKDF (reference sequence). The CDR3 nucleotides are TGTGCCACCAGCCGGGACGTGGCTAGCACAGATACGCAGTATTTT. The encoded protein is CATSRDVASTDTQYF.

This clonotype came up a few times. The chain links TRBV9 to TRBJ2-3; 8 nucleotides line up with TRBD2. V shed 1 base and J 4 bases; nucleotides not matched to a gene: 5. CDR1 SGDLS and CDR2 YYNGEE come from the germline V gene. This CDR3 comprises 15 residues. The CDR3 protein is CASSVTSGWADTQYF. The CDR3 nucleotides read TGTGCCAGCAGCGTAACTAGCGGTTGGGCAGATACGCAGTATTTT.